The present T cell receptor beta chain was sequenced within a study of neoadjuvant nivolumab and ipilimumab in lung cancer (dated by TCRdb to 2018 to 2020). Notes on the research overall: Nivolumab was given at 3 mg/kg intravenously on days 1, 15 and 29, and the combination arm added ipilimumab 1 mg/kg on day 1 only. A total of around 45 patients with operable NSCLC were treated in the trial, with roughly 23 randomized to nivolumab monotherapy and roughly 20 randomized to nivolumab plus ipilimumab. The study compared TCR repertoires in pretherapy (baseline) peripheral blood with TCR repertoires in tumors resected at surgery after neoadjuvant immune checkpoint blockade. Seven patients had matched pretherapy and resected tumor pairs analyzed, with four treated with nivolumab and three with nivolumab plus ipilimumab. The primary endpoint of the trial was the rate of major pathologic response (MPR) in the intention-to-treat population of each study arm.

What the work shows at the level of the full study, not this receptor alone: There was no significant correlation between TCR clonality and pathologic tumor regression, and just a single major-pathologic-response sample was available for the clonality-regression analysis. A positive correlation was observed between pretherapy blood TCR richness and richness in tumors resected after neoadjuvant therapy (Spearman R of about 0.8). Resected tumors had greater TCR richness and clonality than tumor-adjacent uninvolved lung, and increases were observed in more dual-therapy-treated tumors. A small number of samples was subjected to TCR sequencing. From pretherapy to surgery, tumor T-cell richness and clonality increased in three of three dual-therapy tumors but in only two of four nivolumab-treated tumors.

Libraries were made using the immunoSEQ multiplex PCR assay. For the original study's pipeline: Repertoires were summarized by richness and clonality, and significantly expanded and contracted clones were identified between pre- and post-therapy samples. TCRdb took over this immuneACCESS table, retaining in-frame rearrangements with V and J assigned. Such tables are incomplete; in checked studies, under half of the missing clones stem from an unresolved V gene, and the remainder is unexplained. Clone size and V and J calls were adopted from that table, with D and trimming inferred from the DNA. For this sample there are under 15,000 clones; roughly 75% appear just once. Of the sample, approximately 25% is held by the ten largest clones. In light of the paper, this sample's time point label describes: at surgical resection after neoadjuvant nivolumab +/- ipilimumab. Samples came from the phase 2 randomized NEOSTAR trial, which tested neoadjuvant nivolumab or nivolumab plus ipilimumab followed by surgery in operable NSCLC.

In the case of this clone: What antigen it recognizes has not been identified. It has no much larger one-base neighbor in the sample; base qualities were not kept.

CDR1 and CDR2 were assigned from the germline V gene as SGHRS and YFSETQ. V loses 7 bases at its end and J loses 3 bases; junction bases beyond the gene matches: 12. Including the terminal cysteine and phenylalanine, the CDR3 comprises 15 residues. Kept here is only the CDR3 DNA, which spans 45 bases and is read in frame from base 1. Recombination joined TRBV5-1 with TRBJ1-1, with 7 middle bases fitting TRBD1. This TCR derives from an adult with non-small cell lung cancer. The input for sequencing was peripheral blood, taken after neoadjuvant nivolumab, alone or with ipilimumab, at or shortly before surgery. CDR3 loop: CASRDSLGRDTEAFF. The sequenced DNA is TGCGCCAGCCGGGACAGCCTAGGTCGGGACACTGAAGCTTTCTTT.